This T cell receptor (beta chain) originates from a study of blood T cells in healthy people across ages. Across the whole study: About one barcoded beta molecule per two T cells came from capture by template switching. Study-wide points: PBMCs that were unsorted prevented a conclusive naive versus antigen-experienced comparison.

Using a J-beta primer mix together with a sample-barcoded 5' primer, a second PCR was run for roughly 6 to 11 cycles. TCRdb reprocessed the 5' RACE reads via MiXCR and lists one record per CDR3 protein. The table shows roughly 1,800,000 distinct CDR3 sequences, with about 50% occurring only once. For this clonotype: Its target is unknown.

The CDR3 runs 16 residues. The trim removed 6 bases at V and 7 bases at J, leaving 12 bases unmatched. Germline V lookup: CDR1 SGHTA, CDR2 FQGNSA. The chain employs TRBV7-2 and TRBJ1-6; 7 positions agree with TRBD1. This receptor was identified in a middle-aged woman in good health. The material sequenced was blood. CDR3 coding DNA: TGTGCCAGCAGGCAAACTTCAGGGGGTTGGAATTCACCCCTCCACTTT. The encoded protein is CASRQTSGGWNSPLHF.